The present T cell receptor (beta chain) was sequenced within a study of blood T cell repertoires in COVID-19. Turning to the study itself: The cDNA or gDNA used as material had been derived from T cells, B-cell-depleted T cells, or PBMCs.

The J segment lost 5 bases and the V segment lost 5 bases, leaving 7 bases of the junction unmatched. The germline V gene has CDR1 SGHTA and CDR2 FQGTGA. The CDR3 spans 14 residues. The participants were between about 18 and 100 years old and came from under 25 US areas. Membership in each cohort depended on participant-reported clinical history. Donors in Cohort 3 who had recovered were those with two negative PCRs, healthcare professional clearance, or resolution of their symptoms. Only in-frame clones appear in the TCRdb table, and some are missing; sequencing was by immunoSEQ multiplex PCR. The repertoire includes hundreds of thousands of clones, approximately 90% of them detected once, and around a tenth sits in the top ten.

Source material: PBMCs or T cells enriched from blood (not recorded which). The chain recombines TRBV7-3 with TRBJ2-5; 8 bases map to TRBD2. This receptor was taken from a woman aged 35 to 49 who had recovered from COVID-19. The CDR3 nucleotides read TGTGCCAGCAGCCAACGGGGGGGCACGGAGACCCAGTACTTC. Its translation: CASSQRGGTETQYF.